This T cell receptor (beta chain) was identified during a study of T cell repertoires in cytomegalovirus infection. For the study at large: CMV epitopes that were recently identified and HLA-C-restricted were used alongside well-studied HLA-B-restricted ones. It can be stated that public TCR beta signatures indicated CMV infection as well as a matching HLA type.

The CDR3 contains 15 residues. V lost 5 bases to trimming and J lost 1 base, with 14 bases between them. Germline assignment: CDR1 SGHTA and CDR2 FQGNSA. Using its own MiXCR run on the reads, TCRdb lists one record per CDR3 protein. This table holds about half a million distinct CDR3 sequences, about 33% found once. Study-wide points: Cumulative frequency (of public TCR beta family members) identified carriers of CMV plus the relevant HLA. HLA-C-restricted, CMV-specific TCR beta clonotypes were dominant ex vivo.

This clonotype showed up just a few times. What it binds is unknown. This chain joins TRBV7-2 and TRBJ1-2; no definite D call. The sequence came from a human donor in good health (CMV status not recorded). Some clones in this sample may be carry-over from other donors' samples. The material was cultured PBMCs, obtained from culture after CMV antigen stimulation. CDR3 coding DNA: TGTGCCAGCAGCCGTACCCAGAGATTTAACTATGGCTACACCTTC. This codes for CASSRTQRFNYGYTF.